This TCR beta chain was found in a study of cytomegalovirus exposure and HLA in healthy donors. Study information: The 120 validation repertoires and the roughly 690 first-cohort repertoires shared a platform, a later analysis reported. Regarding the study as a whole: Rare TCR sequences dominated, though some public TCRs recurred in many donors. According to reports, the classifier identified cytomegalovirus status with high specificity and sensitivity.

Points on this clone: The target antigen is unknown.

Trimming shortened V by 1 base and J by 0 bases, and 10 bases separated the two germline ends. Germline CDR1 and CDR2: MDHEN and SYDVKM. CDR3 length: 16 amino acids. Data came from immunoSEQ multiplex PCR; TCRdb stores just in-frame clones and leaves some out. Here the sample spans under 150,000 clones, roughly 86% being singletons. The sample comprised PBMCs. This chain uses TRBV28 with TRBJ1-5; D perhaps matches TRBD1 (5 bases). The source is a man between 18 and 35 years old in good health and CMV-seropositive. For the CDR3, the DNA is TGTGCCAGCAGTTTATTGGGGGGAGGTAGCAATCAGCCCCAGCATTTT. Amino acids: CASSLLGGGSNQPQHF.